This T cell receptor (beta chain) was identified during a study of cytomegalovirus exposure and HLA in healthy donors. Whole-study results and caveats: Rates of TCR association differed by HLA locus in a later analysis, with DRB1 highest and HLA-C lowest.

This clone was seen just once. Its antigen is not known. With 60 Vbeta and 13 Jbeta primers, the PCR was carried out. Sequencing was performed with immunoSEQ multiplex PCR; in TCRdb, only in-frame clones are kept and a portion is missing. The table records some 110,000 clones, about 61% of them present only once. The sequence was collected from a woman younger than 45 in good health and CMV-seronegative. The sequenced sample was PBMCs.

CDR3 DNA: TGTGCCATCAGACTTGGACAGGGAGCTGAAGCTTTCTTT. Encoded protein: CAIRLGQGAEAFF. V is TRBV10-3 and J is TRBJ1-1; TRBD1 agrees at 8 bases. The germline CDR1 and CDR2 sequences are ENHRY and SYGVKD. The CDR3 sequence is 13 residues long. The V gene end was trimmed by 6 bases and the J gene end by 6 bases; junction bases not matched to a gene: 6.